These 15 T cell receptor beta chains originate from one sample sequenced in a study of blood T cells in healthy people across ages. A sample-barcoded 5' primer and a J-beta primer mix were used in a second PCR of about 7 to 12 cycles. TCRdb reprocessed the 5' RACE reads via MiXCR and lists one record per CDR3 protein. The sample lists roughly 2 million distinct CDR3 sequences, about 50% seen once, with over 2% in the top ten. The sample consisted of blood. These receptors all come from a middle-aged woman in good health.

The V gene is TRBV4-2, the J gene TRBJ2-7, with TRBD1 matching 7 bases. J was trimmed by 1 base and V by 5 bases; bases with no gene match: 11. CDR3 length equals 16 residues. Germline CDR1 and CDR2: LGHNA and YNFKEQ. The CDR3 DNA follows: TGTGCCAGCAGCTTAGACAGGGCCCCCTTTTCCTACGAGCAGTACTTC. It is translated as CASSLDRAPFSYEQYF.

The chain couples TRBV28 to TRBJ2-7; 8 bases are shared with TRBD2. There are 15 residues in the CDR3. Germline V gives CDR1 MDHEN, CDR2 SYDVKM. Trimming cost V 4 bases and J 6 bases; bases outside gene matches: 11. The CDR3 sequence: CASSSIDGLAAEQYF. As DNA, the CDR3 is TGTGCCAGCAGTTCTATAGATGGACTAGCTGCCGAGCAGTACTTC.

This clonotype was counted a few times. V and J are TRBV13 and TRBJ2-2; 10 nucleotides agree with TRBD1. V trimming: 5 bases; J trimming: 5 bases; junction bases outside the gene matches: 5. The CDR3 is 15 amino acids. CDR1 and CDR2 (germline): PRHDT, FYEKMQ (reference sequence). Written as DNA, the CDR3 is TGTGCCAGCAGCAAAGACAGGGGGCAAACCGGGGAGCTGTTTTTT. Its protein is CASSKDRGQTGELFF. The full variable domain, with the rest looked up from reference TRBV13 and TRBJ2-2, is AAGVIQSPRHLIKEKRETATLKCYPIPRHDTVYWYQQGPGQDPQFLISFYEKMQSDKGSIPDRFSAQQFSDYHSELNMSSLELGDSALYFCASSKDRGQTGELFFGEGSRLTVL.

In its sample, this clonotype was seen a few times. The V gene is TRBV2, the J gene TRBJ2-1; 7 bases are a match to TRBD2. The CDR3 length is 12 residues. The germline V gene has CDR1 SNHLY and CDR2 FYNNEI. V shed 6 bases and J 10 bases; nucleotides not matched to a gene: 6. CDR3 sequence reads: CASSVAGVEQFF. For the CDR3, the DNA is TGTGCCAGCAGCGTTGCGGGGGTCGAGCAGTTCTTC.

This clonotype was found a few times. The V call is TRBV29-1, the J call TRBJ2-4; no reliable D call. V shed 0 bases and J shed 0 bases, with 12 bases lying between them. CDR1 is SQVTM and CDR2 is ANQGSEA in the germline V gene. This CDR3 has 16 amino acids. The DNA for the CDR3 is TGCAGCGTTGAAGATGGAGCTGGGCTAGCCAAAAACATTCAGTACTTC. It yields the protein CSVEDGAGLAKNIQYF.

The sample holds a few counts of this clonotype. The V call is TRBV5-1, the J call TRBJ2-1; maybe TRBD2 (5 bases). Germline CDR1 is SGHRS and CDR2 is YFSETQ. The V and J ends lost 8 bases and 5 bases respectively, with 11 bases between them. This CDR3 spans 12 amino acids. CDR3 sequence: CASRGNNNEQFF. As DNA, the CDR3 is TGCGCCAGTAGAGGGAATAACAATGAGCAGTTCTTC.

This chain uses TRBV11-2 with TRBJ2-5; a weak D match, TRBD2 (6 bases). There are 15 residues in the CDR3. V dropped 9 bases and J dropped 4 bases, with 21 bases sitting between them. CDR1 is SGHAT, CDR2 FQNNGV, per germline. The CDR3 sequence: CASTPSRGYGETQYF. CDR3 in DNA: TGTGCCAGTACTCCCTCTCGGGGGTATGGAGAGACCCAGTACTTC.

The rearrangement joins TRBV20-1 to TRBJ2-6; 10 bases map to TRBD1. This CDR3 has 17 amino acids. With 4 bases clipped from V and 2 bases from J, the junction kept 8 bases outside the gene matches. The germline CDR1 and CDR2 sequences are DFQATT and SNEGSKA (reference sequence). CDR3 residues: CSAIYRDRGTGANVLTF. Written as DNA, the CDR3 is TGCAGTGCTATCTACCGGGACAGGGGAACTGGGGCCAACGTCCTGACTTTC.

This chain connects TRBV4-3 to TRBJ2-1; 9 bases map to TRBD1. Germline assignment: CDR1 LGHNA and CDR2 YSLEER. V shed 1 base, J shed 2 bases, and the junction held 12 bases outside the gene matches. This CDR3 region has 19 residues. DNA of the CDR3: TGCGCCAGCAGCCAAGTTGCCTTCTCGGGGACAGGGACCTACAATGAGCAGTTCTTC. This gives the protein CASSQVAFSGTGTYNEQFF.

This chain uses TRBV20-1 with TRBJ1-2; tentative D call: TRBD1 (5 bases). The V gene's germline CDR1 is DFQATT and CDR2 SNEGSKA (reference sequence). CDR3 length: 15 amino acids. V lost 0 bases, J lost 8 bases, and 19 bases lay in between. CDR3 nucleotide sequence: TGCAGTGCTAGAGATTCCCGCAGGGCTGGCACCGGCTACACCTTC. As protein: CSARDSRRAGTGYTF.

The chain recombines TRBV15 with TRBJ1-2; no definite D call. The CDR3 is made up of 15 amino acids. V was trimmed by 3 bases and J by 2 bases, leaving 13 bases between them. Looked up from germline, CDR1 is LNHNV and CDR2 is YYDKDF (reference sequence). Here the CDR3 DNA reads TGTGCCACCAGCAGTGGCAGGCAGCGAAACTATGGCTACACCTTC. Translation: CATSSGRQRNYGYTF.

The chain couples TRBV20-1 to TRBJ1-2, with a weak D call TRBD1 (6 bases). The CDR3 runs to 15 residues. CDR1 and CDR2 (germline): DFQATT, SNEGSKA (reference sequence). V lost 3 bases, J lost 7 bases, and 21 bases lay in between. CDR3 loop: CSASPGGRGVSGYTF. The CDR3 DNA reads TGCAGTGCTAGCCCCGGGGGCAGGGGAGTGTCTGGCTACACCTTC.

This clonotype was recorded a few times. The CDR3 DNA follows: TGCAGCGTTTTTGGCGTGGGAATAGATACGCAGTATTTT. Its protein is CSVFGVGIDTQYF. This chain connects TRBV29-1 to TRBJ2-3, with no clear D. Between the trimmed V and J ends, which lost 5 bases and 5 bases, there was a span of 14 bases. In germline, CDR1 is SQVTM, CDR2 ANQGSEA. The CDR3 is 13 amino acids.

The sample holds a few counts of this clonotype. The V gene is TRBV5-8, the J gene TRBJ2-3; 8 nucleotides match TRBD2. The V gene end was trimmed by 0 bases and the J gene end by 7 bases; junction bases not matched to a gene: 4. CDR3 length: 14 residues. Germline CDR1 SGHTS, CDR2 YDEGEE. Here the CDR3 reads CASSLAKRGNTQYF. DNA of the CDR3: TGTGCCAGCAGCTTGGCCAAGCGGGGGAATACGCAGTATTTT.

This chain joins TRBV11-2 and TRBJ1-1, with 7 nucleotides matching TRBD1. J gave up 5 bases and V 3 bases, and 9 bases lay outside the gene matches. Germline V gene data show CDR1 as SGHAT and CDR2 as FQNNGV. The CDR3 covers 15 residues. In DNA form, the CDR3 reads TGTGCCAGCAGCTTCTCAACAGGGGCGCAGACTGAAGCTTTCTTT. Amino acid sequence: CASSFSTGAQTEAFF.